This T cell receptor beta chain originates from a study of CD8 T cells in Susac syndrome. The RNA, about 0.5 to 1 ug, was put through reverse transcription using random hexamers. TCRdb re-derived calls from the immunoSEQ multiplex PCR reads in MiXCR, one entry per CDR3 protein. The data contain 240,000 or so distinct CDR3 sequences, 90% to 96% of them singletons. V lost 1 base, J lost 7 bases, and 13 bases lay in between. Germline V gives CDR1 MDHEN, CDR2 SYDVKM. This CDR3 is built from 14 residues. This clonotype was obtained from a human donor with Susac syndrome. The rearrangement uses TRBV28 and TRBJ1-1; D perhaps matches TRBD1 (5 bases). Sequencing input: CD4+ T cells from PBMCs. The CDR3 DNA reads TGTGCCAGCAGTTTATCAAACATGAGGGGTGAAGCTTTCTTT. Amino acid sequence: CASSLSNMRGEAFF.